The next 3 T cell receptor beta chains were all read from a single sample in a study of OX40 agonist ivuxolimab in advanced cancers. Using immunoSEQ multiplex PCR, the repertoire was profiled, and TCRdb retains in-frame clones only, with some absent. This table holds 9,000 to 10,000 clones, roughly 70% found once. The source material was CD4+ or CD8+ T cells sorted from blood, sampled in a trial of the OX40 agonist ivuxolimab. Receptor source: an adult with an advanced solid tumor such as melanoma, head and neck, liver or kidney cancer.

The chain recombines TRBV6-5 with TRBJ2-4; TRBD2 aligns across 8 bases. CDR3 length: 15 residues. Germline assignment: CDR1 MNHEY and CDR2 SVGAGI. V lost 4 bases and J lost 9; bases outside the gene matches: 11. The CDR3 is CASSSLSGGIFIQYF. The CDR3 bases are TGTGCCAGCAGTTCCCTGAGCGGGGGAATATTCATTCAGTACTTC.

This clone has just a few counts. This chain joins TRBV6-5 and TRBJ2-1, with D perhaps given as TRBD1 or TRBD2 (5 bases each). This CDR3 is built from 13 residues. Trimming left V 1 base short and J 7 bases short, with 8 bases between. The germline CDR1 and CDR2 sequences are MNHEY and SVGAGI. CDR3 coding DNA: TGTGCCAGCAGTTACTTTGGGGGTAATGAGCAGTTCTTC. Amino acids: CASSYFGGNEQFF.

The chain uses TRBV18 and TRBJ1-2, with 10 bases aligning to TRBD1. The CDR3 is made up of 19 amino acids. Germline CDR1 and CDR2: KGHSH and LQKENI. V shed 3 bases, J shed 3 bases, and the junction held 16 bases outside the gene matches. CDR3 bases: TGTGCCAGCTCACCCACGTATGTCGGGACAGGGGCCCTCCACTATGGCTACACCTTC. This codes for CASSPTYVGTGALHYGYTF.